This TCR beta chain is drawn from a study of vaccination and CD4 T cells after COVID-19. The overall study: Sampling post-COVID took place a median roughly 92 days after diagnosis (range 35 to 161).

Indicated time point: late sampling 161 to 241 days after vaccination in a few convalescent patients. Treatment denoted: roughly 10-day PBMC culture with coronavirus spike peptide pools or control peptides (ViraFEST assay). The assay that was used to sequence DNA from cultured CD4+ T cells was the Oncomine TCR Beta short-read assay. MiXCR, applied by TCRdb to the PCR reads, yields one record per CDR3 protein. Here the sample spans 23,000 or so distinct CDR3 sequences, 43% being singletons. A word on this clonotype: The antigen remains unidentified.

Germline V lookup: CDR1 SGHNT, CDR2 YYREEE (reference sequence). The CDR3 contains 15 residues. The ends lost 4 bases at V and 3 bases at J; junction bases unmatched: 10. Specimen: CD4+ T cells from blood, cultured in vitro, collected about 7 months after SARS-CoV-2 vaccination. J is TRBJ2-7 and V is TRBV5-4; TRBD1 aligns across 7 bases. This receptor was obtained from a human donor who had recovered from COVID-19. CDR3 bases: TGTGCCAGCAGCCCCCAGACAGGGAGTATCTACGAGCAGTACTTC. Its translation: CASSPQTGSIYEQYF. Supplemented by reference TRBV5-4 and TRBJ2-7, the full variable domain reads ETGVTQSPTHLIKTRGQQVTLRCSSQSGHNTVSWYQQALGQGPQFIFQYYREEENGRGNFPPRFSGLQFPNYSSELNVNALELDDSALYLCASSPQTGSIYEQYFGPGTRLTVT.